These 14 T cell receptor beta chains originate from one sample sequenced in a study of T cells in localized non-small cell lung cancer. The method was immunoSEQ multiplex PCR; TCRdb's version includes in-frame clones alone and lacks a portion of them. The table includes some 11,000 clones, approximately 48% detected once. Source: lymph node tissue, taken before any cancer treatment. Receptors originate from a woman between 35 and 75 years old with stage II squamous cell lung carcinoma.

The rearrangement links TRBV6-8 to TRBJ2-5; D assignment may be TRBD1 or TRBD2 (5 bases each). V was cut by 5 bases and J by 7 bases, with 17 bases left in between. The CDR3 sequence is 14 residues long. Germline CDR1 is MNHGY and CDR2 is SAAAGT. The chain's CDR3 is CASSVGPQGVTQYF. The CDR3 DNA is TGTGCCAGCAGTGTTGGACCCCAGGGAGTGACCCAGTACTTC.

The chain has TRBV12-5 and TRBJ2-1; D gene uncertain. Germline V CDR1 and CDR2: LGHNT, FRNRAP. V was clipped by 8 bases and J by 5 bases, with 7 bases between them. The CDR3 runs to 11 residues. CDR3 loop: CASQDNNEQFF. The DNA of the CDR3 is TGTGCTAGTCAAGATAACAATGAGCAGTTCTTC.

This clone showed up just a few times. The chain is built from TRBV7-5 and TRBJ1-3; the DNA was not used to check the table's D call, TRBD1. TRBV7-5 constitutes a pseudogene. The CDR3 runs to 15 residues. Here the CDR3 reads CASSLGGPSGNTIYF. Written as DNA, the CDR3 is TGTGCCAGCAGCTTAGGGGGGCCCTCTGGAAACACCATATATTTT.

This clone has a handful of counts. The CDR3 reads CASSFTNRGLYGYTF. The CDR3 DNA sequence: TGCGCCAGCAGCTTTACTAACAGGGGGCTCTATGGCTACACCTTC. The rearrangement links TRBV5-1 to TRBJ1-2, with 9 bases lining up with TRBD1. The junction had 6 bases not matched to a gene; V was cut back by 2 bases and J by 4 bases. This CDR3 region has 15 residues. The germline V gene has CDR1 SGHRS and CDR2 YFSETQ.

The chain recombines TRBV19 with TRBJ2-2; D not resolved. CDR3 length: 15 residues. With 3 bases removed from V and 8 bases from J, the gap between germline ends came to 16 bases. Looked up from germline, CDR1 is LNHDA and CDR2 is SQIVND (reference sequence). CDR3 sequence: CASSILGPPQGELFF. Here the CDR3 DNA reads TGTGCCAGTAGTATTTTGGGCCCTCCTCAGGGGGAGCTGTTTTTT.

The rearrangement links TRBV2 to TRBJ1-1, with D perhaps matching TRBD1 (5 bases). From germline, CDR1 is SNHLY and CDR2 FYNNEI. The CDR3 is made up of 14 amino acids. V was trimmed by 5 bases and J by 1 base, leaving 11 bases between them. The CDR3 protein is CASSRDRQNTEAFF. CDR3 bases: TGTGCCAGCAGTAGAGACAGACAGAACACTGAAGCTTTCTTT.

A few counts support this clone. The chain is built from TRBV9 and TRBJ1-1, with 8 bases that match TRBD1. CDR3 size: 14 residues. CDR1 is SGDLS, CDR2 YYNGEE, per germline. The J segment lost 5 bases and the V segment lost 5 bases, leaving 8 bases of the junction unmatched. The CDR3 here is CASRPRQGRTEAFF. CDR3 nucleotides: TGTGCCAGCAGGCCTCGACAGGGGAGGACTGAAGCTTTCTTT.

J is TRBJ1-1 and V is TRBV28; D may be TRBD1 (5 bases). Germline V gene sequence: CDR1 MDHEN, CDR2 SYDVKM. This CDR3 is 13 amino acids long. V was cut by 5 bases and J by 2 bases, with 9 bases left in between. CDR3 in DNA: TGTGCCAGCAGTCTCCAGGGAAACACTGAAGCTTTCTTT. It translates to CASSLQGNTEAFF.

CDR3 nucleotide sequence: TGCAGCGTTGCCAGGGGGAGCAATCAGCCCCAGCATTTT. It codes for CSVARGSNQPQHF. The J gene is TRBJ1-5, the V gene TRBV29-1, with TRBD1 matching 7 bases. Trimming removed 4 bases from V and 1 base from J; junction bases left unmatched: 1. In germline, CDR1 is SQVTM, CDR2 ANQGSEA. The CDR3 has 13 residues.

The chain joins TRBV12-5 to TRBJ2-7, with D perhaps matching TRBD2 (6 bases). Germline V lookup: CDR1 LGHNT, CDR2 FRNRAP. Trimming stripped 4 bases from V and 0 bases from J, with 16 bases between. The CDR3 has 16 residues. The CDR3 bases are TGTGCTAGTGGTTCGGAGGGCCCCAAAGTCTCCTACGAGCAGTACTTC. Encoded protein: CASGSEGPKVSYEQYF.

The rearrangement joins TRBV9 to TRBJ1-1; 9 bases line up with TRBD1. This CDR3 region has 14 residues. V lost 7 bases and J lost 7; bases outside the gene matches: 11. From germline, CDR1 is SGDLS and CDR2 YYNGEE. The CDR3 DNA sequence: TGTGCCAGCTCCTCAACGGGACAGGGATTTGAAGCTTTCTTT. This codes for CASSSTGQGFEAFF. Full variable domain (remainder filled in from reference TRBV9 and TRBJ1-1): DSGVTQTPKHLITATGQRVTLRCSPRSGDLSVYWYQQSLDQGLQFLIQYYNGEERAKGNILERFSAQQFPDLHSELNLSSLELGDSALYFCASSSTGQGFEAFFGQGTRLTVV.

The chain carries TRBV19 and TRBJ2-7; possibly TRBD1 or TRBD2 for D (7 bases each). V lost 5 bases to trimming and J lost 4 bases, with 15 bases between them. The CDR3 loop spans 14 amino acids. In germline, CDR1 is LNHDA, CDR2 SQIVND (reference sequence). The CDR3 sequence is CASSSWGGQYEQYF. The CDR3 region has the DNA TGTGCCAGTAGTTCCTGGGGGGGACAGTACGAGCAGTACTTC.

This clone appeared a few times. The CDR3 coding sequence is TGTGCCAGCAGTTCCCAAGGAGAGACCCAGTACTTC. Translation: CASSSQGETQYF. The J gene is TRBJ2-5, the V gene TRBV6-8; D call uncertain. V lost 4 bases and J 4 bases, leaving 7 bases between the germline ends. Germline-derived CDR1 and CDR2 are MNHGY and SAAAGT. The length of the CDR3 is 12 residues.

The chain employs TRBV6-8 and TRBJ1-5; TRBD1 agrees at 8 bases. Looked up from germline, CDR1 is MNHGY and CDR2 is SAAAGT. CDR3 size: 13 residues. Trimming removed 7 bases from V and 5 bases from J; junction bases left unmatched: 4. In nucleotides, the CDR3 is TGTGCCAGCATGGACAGGGCGGATCAGCCCCAGCATTTT. This sequence encodes CASMDRADQPQHF.